This T cell receptor beta chain was sequenced for a study of tumor and adjacent non-tumor tissue in lung cancer. Study-level findings and limits: TCR diversity was significantly greater in tumor than normal lung tissue.

This sample's RNA came from whole unsorted tissue. Trimming removed 8 bases from V and 2 bases from J, with 15 bases in between. The CDR3 consists of 13 residues. Germline V lookup: CDR1 DFQATT, CDR2 SNEGSKA (reference sequence). TCRbeta libraries were built with three rounds of nested PCR, modified from ARM-PCR. TCRdb reprocessed the multiplex PCR reads via MiXCR and lists one record per CDR3 protein. The table records over 110,000 distinct CDR3 sequences, around 61% of them present only once. Remarks on this clonotype: Antigen: not known. Since a much larger clone is just one base distant, this may be a read error.

The sequence was collected from a man between 60 and 70 years old with small cell lung cancer. The V and J genes are TRBV20-1 and TRBJ1-2; D ambiguous. Sample: lung tumor tissue. The CDR3 region is CSTIDYGNYGYTF. CDR3 nucleotides: TGCAGTACTATTGATTACGGAAACTATGGCTACACCTTC.